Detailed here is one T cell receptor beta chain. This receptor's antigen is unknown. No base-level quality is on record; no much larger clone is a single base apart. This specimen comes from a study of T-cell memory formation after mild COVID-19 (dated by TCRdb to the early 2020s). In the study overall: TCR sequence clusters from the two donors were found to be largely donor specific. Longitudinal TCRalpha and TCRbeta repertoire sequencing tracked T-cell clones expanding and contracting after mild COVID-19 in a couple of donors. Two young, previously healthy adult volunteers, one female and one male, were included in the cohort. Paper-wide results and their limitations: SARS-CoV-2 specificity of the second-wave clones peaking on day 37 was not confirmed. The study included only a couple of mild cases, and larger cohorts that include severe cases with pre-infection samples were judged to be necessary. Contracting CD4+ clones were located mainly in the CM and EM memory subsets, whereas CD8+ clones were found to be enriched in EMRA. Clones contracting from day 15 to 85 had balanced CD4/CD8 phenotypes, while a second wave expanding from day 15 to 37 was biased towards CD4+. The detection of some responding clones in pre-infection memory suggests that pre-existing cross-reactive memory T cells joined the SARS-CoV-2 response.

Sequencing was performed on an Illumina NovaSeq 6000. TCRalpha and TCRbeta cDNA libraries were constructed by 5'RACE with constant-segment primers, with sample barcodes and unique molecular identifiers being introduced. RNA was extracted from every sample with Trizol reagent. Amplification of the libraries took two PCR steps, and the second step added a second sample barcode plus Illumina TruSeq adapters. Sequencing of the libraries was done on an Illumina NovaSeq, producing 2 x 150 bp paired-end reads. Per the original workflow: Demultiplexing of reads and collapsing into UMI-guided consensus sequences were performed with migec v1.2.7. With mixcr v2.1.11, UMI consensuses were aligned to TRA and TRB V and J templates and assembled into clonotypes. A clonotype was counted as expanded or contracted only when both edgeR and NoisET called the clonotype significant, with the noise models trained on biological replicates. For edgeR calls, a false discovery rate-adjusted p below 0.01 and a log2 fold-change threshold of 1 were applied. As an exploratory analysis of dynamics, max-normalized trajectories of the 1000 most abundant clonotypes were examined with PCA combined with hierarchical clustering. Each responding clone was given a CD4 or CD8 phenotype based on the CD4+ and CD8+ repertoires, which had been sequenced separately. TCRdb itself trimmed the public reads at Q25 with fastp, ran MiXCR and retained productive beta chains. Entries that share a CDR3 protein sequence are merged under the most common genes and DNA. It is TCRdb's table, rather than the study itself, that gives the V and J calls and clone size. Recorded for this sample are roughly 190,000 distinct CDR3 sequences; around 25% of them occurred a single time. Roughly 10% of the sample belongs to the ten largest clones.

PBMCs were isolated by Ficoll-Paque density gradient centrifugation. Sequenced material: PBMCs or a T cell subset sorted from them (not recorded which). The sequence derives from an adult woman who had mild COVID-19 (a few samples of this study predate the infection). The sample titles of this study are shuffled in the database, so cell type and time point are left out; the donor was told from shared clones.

The DNA sequence is TGCGCCAGCAGCCCGGACAGGGACACTGAAGCTTTCTTT. This codes for CASSPDRDTEAFF. The chain was built from TRBV5-1 and TRBJ1-1, with 8 middle bases fitting TRBD1. For CDR1 and CDR2, the germline V gene lists SGHRS and YFSETQ. Ends trimmed: V by 4 bases, J by 3 bases; bases unmatched to a gene: 2. There are 13 amino acids in the CDR3, from cysteine to phenylalanine inclusive. The retained sequence is limited to the CDR3, 39 bases, with the frame set at the first base.